A selection of T cell receptor beta chains follows, all from one sample in a study of shared clonotypes between healthy human individuals. Some clones are missing from TCRdb's copy, which holds only in-frame ones; the method was immunoSEQ multiplex PCR. The table lists about 1 million clones, about 75% of them singletons, with about 1.5% in the top ten. The source material was memory CD4+ T cells sorted from blood. The receptors stem from a man between 18 and 29 years old in good health. CDR3s include the opening cysteine and the closing phenylalanine or tryptophan. Each record gives: clone size, V gene, D gene, J gene, CDR3 DNA, CDR3 protein. A D gene is named only where the DNA matches it firmly. Clone size, where shown, is once, few, many, or a class for clones that have expanded.

abundance: -
v_gene: TRBV28
d_gene: TRBD2
j_gene: TRBJ2-1
CDR3nt: TGTGCCAGCAGTTTATACGGTAGCGGGAGTGGCAATGAGCAGTTCTTC
CDR3aa: CASSLYGSGSGNEQFF

abundance: -
v_gene: TRBV30
d_gene: TRBD1
j_gene: TRBJ1-6
CDR3nt: TGTGCCTGGACCCCAGGGGGGGCGAGTATGAATTCACCCCTCCACTTT
CDR3aa: CAWTPGGASMNSPLHF

abundance: -
v_gene: TRBV5-1
d_gene: TRBD2
j_gene: TRBJ2-5
CDR3nt: TGCGCCAGCAGCTTGGTTAGCGGGGTTGCTGGGGAGACCCAGTACTTC
CDR3aa: CASSLVSGVAGETQYF

abundance: -
v_gene: TRBV5-5
d_gene: -
j_gene: TRBJ1-2
CDR3nt: TGTGCCAGCAGCTTGTCCTACTATGGCTACACCTTC
CDR3aa: CASSLSYYGYTF

abundance: -
v_gene: TRBV10-3
d_gene: -
j_gene: TRBJ2-1
CDR3nt: TGTGCCATCAGTGGTGACCTAGTGGATGAGCAGTTCTTC
CDR3aa: CAISGDLVDEQFF

abundance: -
v_gene: TRBV2
d_gene: -
j_gene: TRBJ1-2
CDR3nt: TGTGCCAGCAGGGAGGGGGTTTCCTCTGGCTACACCTTC
CDR3aa: CASREGVSSGYTF

abundance: -
v_gene: TRBV18
d_gene: -
j_gene: TRBJ1-1
CDR3nt: TGTGCCAGCTCGCAACAGAACACTGAAGCTTTCTTT
CDR3aa: CASSQQNTEAFF

abundance: -
v_gene: TRBV7-9
d_gene: -
j_gene: TRBJ2-1
CDR3nt: TGTGCCAGCAGCTTAGGAGGACAGAGCTCCTACAATGAGCAGTTCTTC
CDR3aa: CASSLGGQSSYNEQFF

abundance: -
v_gene: TRBV5-1
d_gene: TRBD1
j_gene: TRBJ1-1
CDR3nt: TGCGCCAGCAGCTCTAAACAGGGGGCGCAAACTGAAGCTTTCTTT
CDR3aa: CASSSKQGAQTEAFF

abundance: once
v_gene: TRBV19
d_gene: TRBD2
j_gene: TRBJ2-6
CDR3nt: TGTGCCAGTAGTAGGACTAGCGGGAGTTCTGGGGCCAACGTCCTGACTTTC
CDR3aa: CASSRTSGSSGANVLTF

abundance: -
v_gene: TRBV30
d_gene: -
j_gene: TRBJ1-3
CDR3nt: TGTGCCTGGAGTCGCTGGGAGGGCCGCGGAAACACCATATATTTT
CDR3aa: CAWSRWEGRGNTIYF

abundance: -
v_gene: TRBV19
d_gene: TRBD1
j_gene: TRBJ2-7
CDR3nt: TGTGCCAGTAGCGAAGGAAACAGGGGTCAGCAGTACTTC
CDR3aa: CASSEGNRGQQYF

abundance: -
v_gene: TRBV18
d_gene: -
j_gene: TRBJ1-5
CDR3nt: TGTGCCAGCTCAGGGTCAATGGGTCAGCCCCAGCATTTT
CDR3aa: CASSGSMGQPQHF

abundance: once
v_gene: TRBV5-4
d_gene: TRBD1
j_gene: TRBJ1-2
CDR3nt: TGTGCCAGCAGCGGAAGGGGGACAGGGAGTAACTATGGCTACACCTTC
CDR3aa: CASSGRGTGSNYGYTF

abundance: -
v_gene: TRBV18
d_gene: -
j_gene: TRBJ2-7
CDR3nt: TGTGCCAGCTCACCACGTACAGATTCCTACGAGCAGTACTTC
CDR3aa: CASSPRTDSYEQYF